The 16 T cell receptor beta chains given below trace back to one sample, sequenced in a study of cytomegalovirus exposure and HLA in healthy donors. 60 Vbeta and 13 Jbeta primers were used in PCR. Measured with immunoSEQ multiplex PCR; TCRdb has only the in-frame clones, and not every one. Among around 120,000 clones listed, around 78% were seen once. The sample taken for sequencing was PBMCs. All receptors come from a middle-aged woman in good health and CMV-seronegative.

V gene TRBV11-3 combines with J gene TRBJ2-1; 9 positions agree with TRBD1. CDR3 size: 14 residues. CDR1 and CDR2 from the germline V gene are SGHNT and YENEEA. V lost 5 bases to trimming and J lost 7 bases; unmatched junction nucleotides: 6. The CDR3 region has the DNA TGTGCCAGCAGCAATCGGGACAGGGTGAATGAGCAGTTCTTC. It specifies CASSNRDRVNEQFF.

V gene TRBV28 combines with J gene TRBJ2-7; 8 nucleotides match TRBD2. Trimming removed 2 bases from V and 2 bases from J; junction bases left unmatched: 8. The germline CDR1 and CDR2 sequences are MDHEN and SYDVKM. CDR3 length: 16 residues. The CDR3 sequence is CASSLGTSGTTYEQYF. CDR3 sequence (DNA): TGTGCCAGCAGTTTAGGTACTAGCGGCACAACCTACGAGCAGTACTTC.

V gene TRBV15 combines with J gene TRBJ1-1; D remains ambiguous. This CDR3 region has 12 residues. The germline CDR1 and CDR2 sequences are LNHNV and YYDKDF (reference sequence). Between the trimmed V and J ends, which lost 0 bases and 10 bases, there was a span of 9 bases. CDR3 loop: CATSRDLLVAFF. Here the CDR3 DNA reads TGTGCCACCAGCAGAGATTTATTAGTAGCTTTCTTT.

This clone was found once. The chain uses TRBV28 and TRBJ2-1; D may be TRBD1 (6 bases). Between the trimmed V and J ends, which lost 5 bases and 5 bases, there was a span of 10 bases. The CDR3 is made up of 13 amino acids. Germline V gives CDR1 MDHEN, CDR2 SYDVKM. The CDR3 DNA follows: TGTGCCAGCAGTGGGACAATGGACAATGAGCAGTTCTTC. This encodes CASSGTMDNEQFF.

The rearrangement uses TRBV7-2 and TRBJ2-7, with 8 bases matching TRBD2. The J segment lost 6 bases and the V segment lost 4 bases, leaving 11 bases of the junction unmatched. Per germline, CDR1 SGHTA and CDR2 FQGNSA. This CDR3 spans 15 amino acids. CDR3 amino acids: CASSSSGGRVVEQYF. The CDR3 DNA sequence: TGTGCCAGCAGCTCGAGCGGGGGAAGAGTGGTCGAGCAGTACTTC.

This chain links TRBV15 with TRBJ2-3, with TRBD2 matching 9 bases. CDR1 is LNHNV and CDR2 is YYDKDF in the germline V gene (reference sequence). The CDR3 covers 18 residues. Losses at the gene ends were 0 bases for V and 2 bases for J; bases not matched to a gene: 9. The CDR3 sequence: CATSRDLGGGAVTDTQYF. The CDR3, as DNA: TGTGCCACCAGCAGAGATTTGGGCGGGGGGGCAGTCACAGATACGCAGTATTTT.

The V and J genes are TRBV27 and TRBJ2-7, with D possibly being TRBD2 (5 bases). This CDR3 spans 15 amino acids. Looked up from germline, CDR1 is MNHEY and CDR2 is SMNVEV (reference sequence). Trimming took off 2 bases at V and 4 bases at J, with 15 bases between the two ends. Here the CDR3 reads CASSLGGRTFYEQYF. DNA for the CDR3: TGTGCCAGCAGTTTAGGAGGACGGACCTTTTACGAGCAGTACTTC.

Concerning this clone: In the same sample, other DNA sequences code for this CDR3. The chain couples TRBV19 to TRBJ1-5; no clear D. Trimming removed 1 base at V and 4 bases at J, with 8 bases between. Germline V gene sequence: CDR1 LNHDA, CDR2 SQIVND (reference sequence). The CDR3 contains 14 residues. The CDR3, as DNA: TGTGCCAGTAGTATAGCGGGTGGTAATCAGCCCCAGCATTTT. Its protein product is CASSIAGGNQPQHF. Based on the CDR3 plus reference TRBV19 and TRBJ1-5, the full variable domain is DGGITQSPKYLFRKEGQNVTLSCEQNLNHDAMYWYRQDPGQGLRLIYYSQIVNDFQKGDIAEGYSVSREKKESFPLTVTSAQKNPTAFYLCASSIAGGNQPQHFGDGTRLSIL.

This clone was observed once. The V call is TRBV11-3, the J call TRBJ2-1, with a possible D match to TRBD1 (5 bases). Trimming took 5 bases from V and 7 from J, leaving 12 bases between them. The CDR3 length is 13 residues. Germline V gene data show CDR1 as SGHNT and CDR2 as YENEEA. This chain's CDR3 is CASSPFRGNEQFF. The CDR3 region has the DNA TGTGCCAGCAGCCCGTTTAGGGGAAATGAGCAGTTCTTC. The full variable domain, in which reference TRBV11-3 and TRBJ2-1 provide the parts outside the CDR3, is EAGVVQSPRYKIIEKKQPVAFWCNPISGHNTLYWYLQNLGQGPELLIRYENEEAVDDSQLPKDRFSAERLKGVDSTLKIQPAELGDSAVYLCASSPFRGNEQFFGPGTRLTVL.

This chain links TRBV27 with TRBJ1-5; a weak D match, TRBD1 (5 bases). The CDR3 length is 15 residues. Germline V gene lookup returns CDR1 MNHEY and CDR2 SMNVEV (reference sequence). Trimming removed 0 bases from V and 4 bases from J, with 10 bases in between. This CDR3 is CASSLSQGLNQPQHF. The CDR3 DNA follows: TGTGCCAGCAGTTTATCCCAGGGACTTAATCAGCCCCAGCATTTT.

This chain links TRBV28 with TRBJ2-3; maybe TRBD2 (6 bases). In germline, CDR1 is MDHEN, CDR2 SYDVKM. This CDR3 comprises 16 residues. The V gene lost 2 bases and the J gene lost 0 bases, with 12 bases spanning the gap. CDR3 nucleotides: TGTGCCAGCAGTTTACTAGGTGGGACTAGCACAGATACGCAGTATTTT. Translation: CASSLLGGTSTDTQYF.

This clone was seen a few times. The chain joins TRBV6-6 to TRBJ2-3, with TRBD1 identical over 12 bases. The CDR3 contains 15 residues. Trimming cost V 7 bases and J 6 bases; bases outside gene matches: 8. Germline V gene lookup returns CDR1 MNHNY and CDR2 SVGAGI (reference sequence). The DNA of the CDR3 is TGTGCCAGCAACAAACCGGGACAGGGGGCCGATACGCAGTATTTT. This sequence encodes CASNKPGQGADTQYF.

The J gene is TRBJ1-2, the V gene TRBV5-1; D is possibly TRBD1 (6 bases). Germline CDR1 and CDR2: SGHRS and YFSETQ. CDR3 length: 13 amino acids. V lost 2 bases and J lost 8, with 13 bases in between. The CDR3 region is CASSLGQSLGYTF. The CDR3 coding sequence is TGCGCCAGCAGCTTAGGACAGTCGTTGGGCTACACCTTC.

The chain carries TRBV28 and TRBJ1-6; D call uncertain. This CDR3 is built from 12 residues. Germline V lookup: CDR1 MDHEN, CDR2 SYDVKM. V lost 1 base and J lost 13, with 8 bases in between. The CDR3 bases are TGTGCCAGCAGTTTATTTGAGAAGCCCCTCCACTTT. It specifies CASSLFEKPLHF.

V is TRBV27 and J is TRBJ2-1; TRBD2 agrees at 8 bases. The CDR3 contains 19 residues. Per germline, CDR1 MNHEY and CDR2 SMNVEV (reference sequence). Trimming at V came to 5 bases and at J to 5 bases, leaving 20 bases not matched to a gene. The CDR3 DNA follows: TGTGCCAGCAGTCCTGCCCAGAGGAGGGGCGGGAGGTCGGACAATGAGCAGTTCTTC. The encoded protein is CASSPAQRRGGRSDNEQFF.

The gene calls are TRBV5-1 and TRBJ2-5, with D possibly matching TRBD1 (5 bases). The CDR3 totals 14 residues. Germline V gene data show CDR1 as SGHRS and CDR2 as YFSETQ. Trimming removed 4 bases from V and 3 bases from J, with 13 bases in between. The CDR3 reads CASSRAGLKETQYF. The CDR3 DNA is TGCGCCAGCAGCCGCGCAGGGCTCAAAGAGACCCAGTACTTC.